The sequence of this T cell receptor beta chain was determined in a study of blood T cells in healthy people across ages. Germline CDR1 reads SGHRS; CDR2 reads YFSETQ. The V end lost 0 bases, the J end lost 1 base, and 10 bases lay between the germline ends. The length of the CDR3 is 15 residues. Alongside a J-beta primer mix, a sample-barcoded 5' primer served in a second PCR lasting about 7 to 11 cycles. TCRdb re-derived calls from the 5' RACE reads in MiXCR, one entry per CDR3 protein. The sample includes 800,000 or so distinct CDR3 sequences, around 25% of them seen just once. These data were also reused for a study on T cells of mothers and their children.

This sequence joins TRBV5-1 and TRBJ1-1, with D possibly TRBD1 on 5 matching bases. Sequencing input: blood. The receptor was derived from a boy between 10 and 17 years old in good health. The CDR3 coding sequence is TGCGCCAGCAGCTTGGTGGACATCTCGAACACTGAAGCTTTCTTT. It specifies CASSLVDISNTEAFF.